The next 20 T cell receptor beta chains were all read from a single sample in a study of T cell responses to AZD1222 COVID-19 vaccine (dated by TCRdb to about 2021). Receptor libraries were prepared by the immunoSEQ multiplex PCR assay. The table comes from immuneACCESS by way of TCRdb, which keeps in-frame sequences with V and J called. Part of the clones is missing from these tables; in studies checked, under half for an unresolved V gene and the rest for unknown reasons. Here the sample has roughly 100,000 clones; about 87% occur a single time. In total, the top ten clones hold 20% to 25% of the sample. The sample's time point label, in plain terms: baseline before first vaccination. Material: peripheral blood, obtained on day 0 of AZD1222 vaccination. All receptors derive from an adult in good health.

The gene calls are TRBV6-6 and TRBJ1-5; D may be TRBD1 (5 bases). V was cut by 6 bases and J by 9 bases, with 12 bases left in between. The CDR3 is 12 residues long. The germline V gene has CDR1 MNHNY and CDR2 SVGAGI (reference sequence). The CDR3 DNA reads TGTGCCAGCAGAAACGGGGGAGGGCCCCAGCATTTT. This encodes CASRNGGGPQHF.

The chain is built from TRBV10-1 and TRBJ2-7; 10 nucleotides line up with TRBD1. V shed 6 bases, J shed 6 bases, and the junction held 8 bases outside the gene matches. CDR1 is WNHNN and CDR2 is SYGVQD in the germline V gene (reference sequence). The CDR3 length is 14 residues. The CDR3 coding sequence is TGCGCCAGCAGCGATCCCGGGACAGGGGCCGAGCAGTACTTC. This codes for CASSDPGTGAEQYF.

Concerning this clone: The sample contains more than one DNA sequence encoding this CDR3. This rearrangement joins TRBV5-1 to TRBJ1-4; 8 bases are shared with TRBD1. The CDR3 totals 14 residues. V was clipped by 2 bases and J by 5 bases; unmatched bases: 2. The germline CDR1 and CDR2 sequences are SGHRS and YFSETQ. The CDR3 reads CASSLGQGNEKLFF. The DNA of the CDR3 is TGCGCCAGCAGCTTAGGACAGGGCAATGAAAAACTGTTTTTT.

V gene TRBV24-1 combines with J gene TRBJ2-7; TRBD1 matches 7 bases. CDR1 KGHDR and CDR2 SFDVKD come from the germline V gene. The CDR3 consists of 17 residues. J lost 7 bases, V lost 3 bases, and 17 bases had no gene match. CDR3 protein: CATSDLRTGLVLREQYF. As DNA, the CDR3 is TGTGCCACCAGTGATCTCCGGACAGGCCTGGTCCTACGAGAGCAGTACTTC.

This sequence joins TRBV7-2 and TRBJ1-6; D is ambiguous. The CDR3 runs 11 residues. Germline CDR1 is SGHTA and CDR2 is FQGNSA. V gave up 3 bases and J gave up 9 bases, with 3 bases separating them. The CDR3: CASSFRSPLHF. CDR3 nucleotide sequence: TGTGCCAGCAGCTTTCGTTCACCCCTCCACTTT.

The rearrangement uses TRBV7-9 and TRBJ2-7; the D gene is possibly TRBD2 (6 bases). V lost 2 bases to trimming and J lost 6 bases, with 8 bases between them. The CDR3 covers 12 residues. Per the germline V gene, CDR1 is SEHNR and CDR2 is FQNEAQ (reference sequence). As DNA, the CDR3 is TGTGCCAGCAGCTTAAGGGAGGCCGAGCAGTACTTC. As protein: CASSLREAEQYF.

The chain carries TRBV4-3 and TRBJ2-3, with D perhaps TRBD2 (6 bases). With 1 base removed from V and 6 bases from J, the gap between germline ends came to 14 bases. The CDR3 sequence is 15 residues long. Germline V gene lookup returns CDR1 LGHNA and CDR2 YSLEER. Here the CDR3 DNA reads TGCGCCAGCAGCCAAGGGGGGGACCTGGGTGATACGCAGTATTTT. The encoded protein is CASSQGGDLGDTQYF.

In regard to this clone: The junction differs from germline at one of its ends, possibly a read error. The J gene is TRBJ2-3, the V gene TRBV19; D ambiguous. Germline-derived CDR1 and CDR2 are LNHDA and SQIVND (reference sequence). The CDR3 covers 14 residues. CDR3 residues: CASSISAAPDTQYF. CDR3 bases: TGTGCCAGTAGTATATCCGCGGCCCCAGACACGCAGTATTTT.

This clone was observed once. This chain links TRBV12-3 or TRBV12-4 with TRBJ2-7, with D uncertain. CDR3 size: 11 residues. Deletions cut 6 bases from V and 6 bases from J, with 9 bases between. CDR3 in DNA: TGTGCCAGCAGAATAACGGGCGAGCAGTACTTC. Translation gives CASRITGEQYF.

The CDR3 region has the DNA TGTGCCAGCAGCTGGGGCTTGGACCCCCAAGACAATGAGCAGTTCTTC. Its protein is CASSWGLDPQDNEQFF. The gene calls are TRBV11-1 and TRBJ2-1; weak D call: TRBD1 (5 bases). The CDR3 sequence is 16 residues long. Germline loops: CDR1 SGHAT, CDR2 FQDESV (reference sequence). The V and J ends lost 4 bases and 5 bases respectively, with 18 bases between them. Filled out from reference TRBV11-1 and TRBJ2-1, the complete variable domain reads EAEVAQSPRYKITEKSQAVAFWCDPISGHATLYWYRQILGQGPELLVQFQDESVVDDSQLPKDRFSAERLKGVDSTLKIQPAELGDSAMYLCASSWGLDPQDNEQFFGPGTRLTVL.

The chain links TRBV6-2 or TRBV6-3 to TRBJ1-1; 8 bases agree with TRBD1. This CDR3 spans 15 amino acids. The J segment lost 1 base and the V segment lost 5 bases, leaving 6 bases of the junction unmatched. Germline V CDR1 and CDR2: MNHEY, SVGEGT. This CDR3 is CASSPRDRRNTEAFF. CDR3 DNA sequence: TGTGCCAGCAGTCCCCGGGACAGGAGGAACACTGAAGCTTTCTTT.

The V and J genes are TRBV27 and TRBJ2-3, with 13 bases identical to TRBD2. The V segment lost 2 bases and the J segment 3 bases; nucleotides outside the gene matches: 5. The germline V gene encodes CDR1 MNHEY and CDR2 SMNVEV (reference sequence). CDR3 size: 17 residues. CDR3 amino acids: CASSLTSGGAGTDTQYF. The CDR3 DNA sequence: TGTGCCAGCAGTTTAACTAGCGGGGGGGCCGGGACAGATACGCAGTATTTT.

This chain joins TRBV29-1 and TRBJ1-2, with D possibly matching TRBD1 (5 bases). The germline V gene has CDR1 SQVTM and CDR2 ANQGSEA. Trimming took 3 bases from V and 4 from J, leaving 9 bases between them. CDR3 size: 12 residues. The CDR3 loop is CSVDSGVYGYTF. DNA of the CDR3: TGCAGCGTTGATTCGGGGGTCTATGGCTACACCTTC.

The chain links TRBV27 to TRBJ2-2; 7 bases agree with TRBD2. This CDR3 has 14 amino acids. From germline, CDR1 is MNHEY and CDR2 SMNVEV (reference sequence). Trimming at V came to 6 bases and at J to 3 bases, leaving 4 bases not matched to a gene. The DNA of the CDR3 is TGTGCCAGCAGGGGTAGCGGGTACACCGGGGAGCTGTTTTTT. Protein sequence: CASRGSGYTGELFF.

V and J are TRBV6-5 and TRBJ1-4, with TRBD1 as a possible D gene (5 bases). Germline V gene lookup returns CDR1 MNHEY and CDR2 SVGAGI. V gave up 6 bases and J gave up 0 bases, with 8 bases separating them. CDR3 size: 14 residues. In DNA form, the CDR3 reads TGTGCCAGCAGAGGGACTGCAACTAATGAAAAACTGTTTTTT. This gives the protein CASRGTATNEKLFF.

This chain connects TRBV30 to TRBJ2-7; possible D gene TRBD2, 6 bases. The CDR3 spans 15 residues. Trimming shortened V by 2 bases and J by 0 bases, and 14 bases separated the two germline ends. Germline CDR1 reads GTSNPN; CDR2 reads SVGIG (reference sequence). The CDR3 DNA reads TGTGCCTGGAGTCTTCGGGGGTCGAGCTCCTACGAGCAGTACTTC. Encoded protein: CAWSLRGSSSYEQYF.

The chain recombines TRBV6-5 with TRBJ1-2; D is perhaps TRBD1 (5 bases). Between the trimmed V and J ends, which lost 0 bases and 5 bases, there was a span of 10 bases. Germline V gene lookup returns CDR1 MNHEY and CDR2 SVGAGI. This CDR3 comprises 14 residues. CDR3 sequence reads: CASSYSTEGYGYTF. The CDR3 nucleotides read TGTGCCAGCAGTTACTCGACAGAAGGTTATGGCTACACCTTC.

The chain joins TRBV29-1 to TRBJ2-2; D is undetermined. The CDR3 loop spans 11 amino acids. In germline, CDR1 is SQVTM, CDR2 ANQGSEA. The CDR3 here is CVGRNTGELFF. CDR3 in DNA: TGCGTGGGCAGGAACACCGGGGAGCTGTTTTTT.

The chain uses TRBV10-3 and TRBJ1-1, with 7 nucleotides matching TRBD1. The CDR3 is 14 amino acids. CDR1 and CDR2 from the germline V gene are ENHRY and SYGVKD. With 10 bases clipped from V and 3 bases from J, the junction kept 11 bases outside the gene matches. Here the CDR3 reads CATSARGQDTEAFF. As DNA, the CDR3 is TGTGCCACCTCCGCGAGGGGGCAAGACACTGAAGCTTTCTTT.

V gene TRBV10-1 combines with J gene TRBJ2-1; 8 bases agree with TRBD1. Germline V gives CDR1 WNHNN, CDR2 SYGVQD (reference sequence). This CDR3 is 14 amino acids long. V dropped 4 bases and J dropped 7; count of bases not matched to a gene: 6. CDR3 in DNA: TGCGCCAGCAGTGGGACAGGGTTCCAGAATGAGCAGTTCTTC. This encodes CASSGTGFQNEQFF.